The entry below gives a single TCR beta chain sequence along with its context. The data were obtained in a study of blood T cell repertoires in COVID-19. Study-wide context: Acute-phase and convalescent COVID-19 samples originated in the United States, Italy and Spain. T cells, B-cell-depleted T cells, or PBMCs supplied cDNA or gDNA.

The CDR3 runs to 15 residues. J gave up 4 bases and V 4 bases, and 3 bases lay outside the gene matches. From germline, CDR1 is MDHEN and CDR2 SYDVKM. Per the authors' pipeline: Researchers report that nucleated cell counts were estimated from reference gene primer amplification. Sequencing used immunoSEQ multiplex PCR; TCRdb keeps in-frame clones, though not all of them. D and trimming were read from the DNA, whereas the V and J calls and clone size are those reported in that table. The sample lists some 100,000 clones; roughly nine tenths were seen once. Input material: peripheral blood. This clonotype originated in a man in his 60s with acute or convalescent COVID-19. The chain recombines TRBV28 with TRBJ2-1; 11 bases match TRBD1. DNA for the CDR3: TGTGCCAGCAGTTCCGGACAGGGGGCGTACAATGAGCAGTTCTTC. Translated, it gives CASSSGQGAYNEQFF.